This T cell receptor (beta chain) was sequenced during a study of T cell responses to AZD1222 COVID-19 vaccine. The study's findings and limits: The donor cohort was predominantly white British with a female majority, and clonal diversity may have been underestimated. When two AZD1222 doses had been given, Spike-specific TCR breadth and depth rose. Vaccine-associated CD4 TCRs spanned spike, dominant at 160-218 and 743-854. The study sampled repertoires only after the peak T cell response.

Per the germline V gene, CDR1 is LNHDA and CDR2 is SQIVND (reference sequence). This CDR3 is built from 18 residues. The J segment lost 4 bases and the V segment lost 4 bases, leaving 12 bases of the junction unmatched. This table comes from immunoSEQ multiplex PCR, and its TCRdb copy is limited to in-frame clones, with some not included. The sample consists of some 140,000 clones, 86% of them appearing once. On this clone: What it binds is unknown.

The receptor was isolated from an adult in good health. The V call is TRBV19, the J call TRBJ2-2, with 10 bases lining up with TRBD2. Material: peripheral blood, obtained on day 0 of MenACWY control vaccination. CDR3 sequence (DNA): TGTGCCAGTAGTACCCTCCTACTAGCGGGAAGTGGCACCGGGGAGCTGTTTTTT. This encodes CASSTLLLAGSGTGELFF.